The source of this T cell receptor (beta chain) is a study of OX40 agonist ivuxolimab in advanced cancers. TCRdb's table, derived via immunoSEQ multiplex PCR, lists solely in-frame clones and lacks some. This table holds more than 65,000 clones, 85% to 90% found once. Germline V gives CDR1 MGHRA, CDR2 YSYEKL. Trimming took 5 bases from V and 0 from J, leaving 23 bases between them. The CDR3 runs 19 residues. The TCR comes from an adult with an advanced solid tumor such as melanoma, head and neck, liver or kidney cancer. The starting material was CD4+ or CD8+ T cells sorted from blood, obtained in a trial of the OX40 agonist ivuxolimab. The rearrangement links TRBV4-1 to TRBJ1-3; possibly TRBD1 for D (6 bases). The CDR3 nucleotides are TGCGCCAGCAGCGCCCGTCAGGGACAACTCCTAAGCTCTGGAAACACCATATATTTT. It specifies CASSARQGQLLSSGNTIYF.